This TCR beta chain was identified in a study of Ad26.COV2.S vaccination and SARS-CoV-2 variants. Turning to the study itself: A participant enrolled in the COV1001 Ad26.COV2.S trial arm provided the sample. Participants got Ad26.COV2.S intramuscularly, once or twice 56 days apart.

Germline CDR1 is SGHDT and CDR2 is YYEEEE. The V and J ends lost 0 bases and 3 bases, in that order; junction bases with no gene match: 7. This CDR3 is 16 amino acids long. Sequencing was performed with immunoSEQ multiplex PCR; in TCRdb, only in-frame clones are kept and a portion is missing. The repertoire consists of about 350,000 clones, with approximately 81% occurring once and the leading ten covering roughly 3.5%. Regarding treatment: approximately 18 received Ad26.COV2.S at low or high dose, single or two shots; 5 received placebo; per-sample allocation not given. Each sample was drawn 63 days after the first injection (of vaccine or placebo).

The chain employs TRBV5-6 and TRBJ1-2; 8 bases agree with TRBD1. The TCR comes from a person between 18 and 65 years old who received the Ad26.COV2.S COVID-19 vaccine or a placebo. The specimen comprised peripheral blood, sampled in a trial of Ad26.COV2.S vaccine versus placebo. CDR3 sequence: CASSLGGTGGYYGYTF. The CDR3 nucleotides read TGTGCCAGCAGCTTGGGGGGAACAGGGGGTTACTATGGCTACACCTTC.